This TCR beta chain was sequenced for a study of technical replicates of blood from four donors. Sequencing was performed with immunoSEQ multiplex PCR; in TCRdb, only in-frame clones are kept and a portion is missing. This table has over 50,000 clones, around 87% appearing once. Germline V gene sequence: CDR1 SGHRS, CDR2 YFSETQ. The CDR3 sequence is 15 residues long. Trimming shortened V by 0 bases and J by 2 bases, and 12 bases separated the two germline ends. The V and J genes are TRBV5-1 and TRBJ2-7, with D possibly TRBD1 on 5 matching bases. Sequences were obtained from PBMCs. The clonotype comes from a human donor in good health. Some clones in this sample may be carry-over from other donors' samples. The chain's CDR3 is CASSLGWGTTYEQYF. CDR3 DNA sequence: TGCGCCAGCAGCTTGGGATGGGGCACCACCTACGAGCAGTACTTC.